This record covers a single T cell receptor (beta chain). Antigen: not known. Trimming at V came to 2 bases and at J to 3 bases, leaving 9 bases not matched to a gene. Per germline, CDR1 DFQATT and CDR2 SNEGSKA (reference sequence). The CDR3 length is 15 residues. The time point here: persistent/refractory GD, antithyroid drugs over 5 years with positive TRAb. Generation of the TCR library employed RNA extracted from PBMCs. Doctors identified Graves' disease using the American Thyroid Association guidelines. EDTA tubes received approximately 9 milliliters of collected peripheral blood. The sample belongs to a study of regulatory T cells in long-lasting Graves disease. Overall study findings and caveats: TRBV28, TRBJ1-2 and TRBJ2-5 were segments that persistent disease favored.

HTBI primers from iRepertoire and Arm-PCR of CDR3 regions yielded the TCR beta libraries. Each CDR3 protein gets one entry after TCRdb re-called the multiplex PCR reads with MiXCR. The sample holds fewer than 600,000 distinct CDR3 sequences, under 25% seen once. Here the sequenced sample was peripheral blood mononuclear cells (PBMCs), taken when the disease was refractory, from a patient treated with antithyroid drugs. The chain couples TRBV20-1 to TRBJ2-7; TRBD1 aligns across 8 bases. The TCR was taken from a female donor with Graves disease. The CDR3 nucleotides read TGCAGTGCTAGACTCTTCGGGACAGGAGTCTACGAGCAGTACTTC. It specifies CSARLFGTGVYEQYF.